This T cell receptor beta chain derives from a study of blood T cell repertoires in COVID-19. For the study at large: The United States, Italy and Spain provided the acute and convalescent COVID-19 samples. T cells, B-cell-depleted T cells, or PBMCs provided the cDNA or gDNA that served as material.

The V gene lost 4 bases and the J gene lost 6 bases, with 13 bases spanning the gap. Looked up from germline, CDR1 is SNHLY and CDR2 is FYNNEI. This CDR3 spans 13 amino acids. A few counts support this clone. Authors' analysis steps: By means of reference gene primer amplification, nucleated cell counts were estimated. Here immunoSEQ multiplex PCR was the method, and the copy in TCRdb shows in-frame clones only, minus some. The D gene and trimming were derived from the DNA, and the V and J assignments and clone size from that table. This table has nearly 80,000 clones, 82% appearing once. The chain has TRBV2 and TRBJ2-7; D is possibly TRBD1 (5 bases). The specimen sequenced was peripheral blood. The TCR was taken from a woman in her 70s with acute or convalescent COVID-19. Here the CDR3 reads CASSVGAAREQYF. The CDR3 nucleotides read TGTGCCAGCAGTGTTGGGGCAGCCCGCGAGCAGTACTTC.